The TCR beta chain under discussion was sequenced for a study of T cell changes during pregnancy in multiple sclerosis. Trimming took 1 base from V and 1 from J, leaving 7 bases between them. Germline lookup yields CDR1 SEHNR and CDR2 FQNEAQ (reference sequence). The CDR3 is made up of 14 amino acids. The repertoire was sequenced with immunoSEQ multiplex PCR; TCRdb's copy has only in-frame clones and lacks some. The data contain tens of thousands of clones, 70% to 90% of them singletons. This chain uses TRBV7-9 with TRBJ1-2; D is possibly TRBD1 (6 bases). The starting material was peripheral blood, obtained in the first trimester of pregnancy. This sequence was found in a female donor in good health, enrolled as a control in a pregnancy study. The CDR3 nucleotides are TGTGCCAGCAGCTTAGAACAGGGTAACTATGGCTACACCTTC. It translates to CASSLEQGNYGYTF.